Below are 26 T cell receptor beta chains sequenced from a single sample in a study of blood T cell repertoires in COVID-19. Sequenced by immunoSEQ multiplex PCR; TCRdb stores in-frame clones only, minus some. This sample yields roughly 380,000 clones, of which about 90% are seen a single time; around 3% belongs to the top ten. Sequencing was done on a sample of PBMCs or T cells enriched from blood (not recorded which). The receptors come from a woman aged 25 to 39 who had recovered from COVID-19.

The chain links TRBV5-1 to TRBJ2-5, with TRBD2 matching 8 bases. The junction had 13 bases not matched to a gene; V was cut back by 5 bases and J by 7 bases. Germline CDR1 and CDR2: SGHRS and YFSETQ. The CDR3 loop spans 15 amino acids. CDR3 bases: TGCGCCAGCAGTCCCGACGGGGGGGTCTCGGCGACCCAGTACTTC. Encoded protein: CASSPDGGVSATQYF.

In its sample, this clone was seen a few times. V gene TRBV5-4 combines with J gene TRBJ1-1; no clear D gene. This CDR3 has 14 residues. V lost 2 bases, J lost 1 base, and 9 bases lay in between. Germline V gene sequence: CDR1 SGHNT, CDR2 YYREEE (reference sequence). CDR3 nucleotides: TGTGCCAGCAGCTTACTAGATGGGAACACTGAAGCTTTCTTT. Its protein is CASSLLDGNTEAFF.

The CDR3 sequence is CASRPQGANTEAFF. For the CDR3, the DNA is TGTGCCAGCAGACCACAGGGGGCCAACACTGAAGCTTTCTTT. This chain connects TRBV27 to TRBJ1-1; 9 bases are a match to TRBD1. Germline V gives CDR1 MNHEY, CDR2 SMNVEV (reference sequence). This CDR3 is 14 amino acids long. V dropped 6 bases and J dropped 2; count of bases not matched to a gene: 4.

The DNA for the CDR3 is TGTGCCAGCTCGAGAGAGCAAGAGACCCAGTACTTC. Amino acid sequence: CASSREQETQYF. The V call is TRBV2, the J call TRBJ2-5; D is unclear. Germline-derived CDR1 and CDR2 are SNHLY and FYNNEI. Trimming removed 8 bases at V and 2 bases at J, with 9 bases between. The CDR3 length is 12 residues.

The rearrangement uses TRBV27 and TRBJ1-5, with a tentative D call TRBD1 (6 bases). The V and J ends lost 5 bases and 8 bases respectively, with 16 bases between them. Germline CDR1 reads MNHEY; CDR2 reads SMNVEV (reference sequence). CDR3 size: 14 residues. The CDR3 sequence: CASSQTGPIEPQHF. DNA for the CDR3: TGTGCCAGCAGTCAGACAGGTCCAATCGAGCCCCAGCATTTT.

V and J are TRBV27 and TRBJ1-5; the D is unclear. V lost 0 bases, J lost 2 bases, and 8 bases lay in between. CDR1 and CDR2 (germline): MNHEY, SMNVEV (reference sequence). The CDR3 sequence is 15 residues long. The CDR3 here is CASSLSTGGNQPQHF. As DNA, the CDR3 is TGTGCCAGCAGTTTATCGACCGGGGGCAATCAGCCCCAGCATTTT.

The chain's CDR3 is CASSYRDSQETQYF. The CDR3 DNA reads TGTGCCAGCAGCTACCGGGACAGCCAAGAGACCCAGTACTTC. This chain links TRBV5-6 with TRBJ2-5; TRBD1 agrees at 7 bases. The CDR3 has 14 residues. V was clipped by 3 bases and J by 1 base; unmatched bases: 3. Germline CDR1 SGHDT, CDR2 YYEEEE.

This sequence joins TRBV5-5 and TRBJ2-2; 7 positions agree with TRBD1. CDR3 length equals 16 residues. V dropped 0 bases and J dropped 6; count of bases not matched to a gene: 8. The germline V gene encodes CDR1 SGHKS and CDR2 YYEKEE (reference sequence). In DNA, the CDR3 is TGTGCCAGCAGCTTGGGGTACAGGGGTCAAGCCGGGGAGCTGTTTTTT. Its protein is CASSLGYRGQAGELFF.

This clone has just one count. The chain links TRBV11-2 to TRBJ1-1; D is uncertain. This CDR3 spans 13 amino acids. V dropped 0 bases and J dropped 8 bases, with 10 bases sitting between them. The V gene's germline CDR1 is SGHAT and CDR2 FQNNGV. This CDR3 reads CASSLDLSREAFF. For the CDR3, the DNA is TGTGCCAGCAGCTTAGATCTTTCCAGAGAAGCTTTCTTT.

The chain has TRBV6-6 and TRBJ1-2; D is perhaps TRBD1 (6 bases). Germline V gene sequence: CDR1 MNHNY, CDR2 SVGAGI (reference sequence). This CDR3 contains 14 residues. V was pared by 0 bases and J by 7 bases, with 12 bases between. The CDR3 region has the DNA TGTGCCAGCAGTTACTCCCAGAACAGGGTTGGCTACACCTTC. Translating gives CASSYSQNRVGYTF.

V is TRBV18 and J is TRBJ2-6; 8 nucleotides align to TRBD1. There are 20 residues in the CDR3. The V gene end was trimmed by 4 bases and the J gene end by 0 bases; junction bases not matched to a gene: 14. CDR1 is KGHSH and CDR2 is LQKENI in the germline V gene. The CDR3: CASSLGPRGLRVSGANVLTF. The DNA for the CDR3 is TGTGCCAGCTCACTTGGGCCCAGGGGGCTTAGAGTCTCTGGGGCCAACGTCCTGACTTTC.

The chain employs TRBV2 and TRBJ2-1; 13 positions agree with TRBD2. Trimming cost V 6 bases and J 7 bases; bases outside gene matches: 6. Germline assignment: CDR1 SNHLY and CDR2 FYNNEI. The CDR3 spans 15 residues. CDR3 in amino acids: CASRMGLAGWNEQFF. CDR3 nucleotide sequence: TGTGCCAGCAGGATGGGACTAGCGGGATGGAATGAGCAGTTCTTC. Using reference TRBV2 and TRBJ2-1 for the parts outside the CDR3, the full variable domain is EPEVTQTPSHQVTQMGQEVILRCVPISNHLYFYWYRQILGQKVEFLVSFYNNEISEKSEIFDDQFSVERPDGSNFTLKIRSTKLEDSAMYFCASRMGLAGWNEQFFGPGTRLTVL.

CDR3 in DNA: TGTGCCAGCAGTTCAAGGGGGACAGGTAGCAATCAGCCCCAGCATTTT. It yields the protein CASSSRGTGSNQPQHF. The chain carries TRBV28 and TRBJ1-5; 8 bases line up with TRBD1. CDR3 length equals 16 residues. With 4 bases clipped from V and 0 bases from J, the junction kept 5 bases outside the gene matches. Germline CDR1 reads MDHEN; CDR2 reads SYDVKM.

This sequence joins TRBV30 and TRBJ1-2, with TRBD1 identical over 9 bases. The germline gives CDR1 GTSNPN, CDR2 SVGIG (reference sequence). V gave up 3 bases and J gave up 8 bases; unmatched junction bases: 10. The CDR3 is 14 amino acids. The CDR3 coding sequence is TGTGCCTGGAGCCGCCGGGGACAGGGTCCCGGCTACACCTTC. As protein: CAWSRRGQGPGYTF.

The rearrangement links TRBV19 to TRBJ1-6, with a possible D match to TRBD1 (5 bases). CDR3 length: 14 amino acids. Germline V CDR1 and CDR2: LNHDA, SQIVND (reference sequence). The germline V and J ends were trimmed by 2 bases and 7 bases, with 9 bases remaining between them. This CDR3 reads CASSIPRVNSPLHF. CDR3 coding DNA: TGTGCCAGTAGTATACCCAGGGTAAATTCACCCCTCCACTTT.

The genes are TRBV6-5 and TRBJ1-2; no firm D call. CDR1 is MNHEY, CDR2 SVGAGI, per germline. The CDR3 has 13 residues. The V end was cut by 6 bases, the J end by 3 bases, with 11 bases between. The CDR3 DNA sequence: TGTGCCAGCAGGGACTTAGGAGACTATGGCTACACCTTC. Amino acid sequence: CASRDLGDYGYTF.

The V and J genes are TRBV24-1 and TRBJ1-5; D is ambiguous. The CDR3 consists of 16 residues. The V end was cut by 3 bases, the J end by 1 base, with 12 bases between. The germline V gene has CDR1 KGHDR and CDR2 SFDVKD. CDR3 DNA sequence: TGTGCCACCAGTGATGCCGGGTTCTCCAGCAATCAGCCCCAGCATTTT. Residues: CATSDAGFSSNQPQHF.

The chain has TRBV6-5 and TRBJ1-1; tentative D call: TRBD1 (6 bases). Trimming removed 6 bases at V and 0 bases at J, with 11 bases between. The CDR3 has 14 residues. Germline CDR1 and CDR2: MNHEY and SVGAGI. The CDR3 region is CASSGDKMNTEAFF. In DNA, the CDR3 is TGTGCCAGCAGCGGGGACAAGATGAACACTGAAGCTTTCTTT.

The gene calls are TRBV9 and TRBJ1-2; TRBD1 matches at 8 bases. Germline CDR1 is SGDLS and CDR2 is YYNGEE. V was pared by 0 bases and J by 4 bases, with 2 bases of the junction left unmatched. CDR3 length equals 14 residues. CDR3 in amino acids: CASSVGQGIYGYTF. CDR3 sequence (DNA): TGTGCCAGCAGCGTAGGACAGGGGATCTATGGCTACACCTTC. Complete variable domain (other parts from reference TRBV9 and TRBJ1-2): DSGVTQTPKHLITATGQRVTLRCSPRSGDLSVYWYQQSLDQGLQFLIQYYNGEERAKGNILERFSAQQFPDLHSELNLSSLELGDSALYFCASSVGQGIYGYTFGSGTRLTVV.

This chain links TRBV5-1 with TRBJ2-7; 8 nucleotides align to TRBD2. Germline trimming cut 0 bases from V and 0 bases from J; bases unmatched to any gene: 5. The germline V gene has CDR1 SGHRS and CDR2 YFSETQ. This CDR3 is built from 16 residues. CDR3 residues: CASSLVGGARSYEQYF. CDR3 coding DNA: TGCGCCAGCAGCTTGGTCGGGGGGGCGCGCTCCTACGAGCAGTACTTC.

The V gene is TRBV4-1, the J gene TRBJ2-7; no firm D call. This CDR3 comprises 15 residues. Trimming shortened V by 0 bases and J by 0 bases, and 9 bases separated the two germline ends. Per germline, CDR1 MGHRA and CDR2 YSYEKL. The CDR3 protein is CASSQEERSSYEQYF. The CDR3, as DNA: TGCGCCAGCAGCCAAGAGGAAAGGAGCTCCTACGAGCAGTACTTC.

The chain joins TRBV7-9 to TRBJ2-7, with a weak D call TRBD1 (6 bases). Germline loops: CDR1 SEHNR, CDR2 FQNEAQ (reference sequence). This CDR3 is built from 16 residues. The germline V and J ends were trimmed by 3 bases and 1 base, with 16 bases remaining between them. DNA of the CDR3: TGTGCCAGCAGCTTCGTATACGGGACACCTTCCTACGAGCAGTACTTC. Its translation is CASSFVYGTPSYEQYF.

The count of this clone is one. The chain has TRBV13 and TRBJ2-1; 7 nucleotides line up with TRBD2. Trimming at V came to 3 bases and at J to 6 bases, leaving 8 bases not matched to a gene. Germline assignment: CDR1 PRHDT and CDR2 FYEKMQ (reference sequence). CDR3 length: 15 residues. CDR3: CASSFLAGVANEQFF. DNA of the CDR3: TGTGCCAGCAGCTTCCTTGCGGGAGTGGCCAATGAGCAGTTCTTC.

The chain uses TRBV29-1 and TRBJ1-3; 7 bases agree with TRBD1. The CDR3 is 12 amino acids. Per germline, CDR1 SQVTM and CDR2 ANQGSEA. Unmatched junction bases numbered 2, after V lost 7 bases and J lost 2 bases. CDR3 sequence: CSAQGAGNTIYF. In DNA, the CDR3 is TGCAGCGCTCAGGGGGCTGGAAACACCATATATTTT.

CDR3 nucleotide sequence: TGCGCCAGCAGCTTGTATGTCTCTGACACCTACAATGAGCAGTTCTTC. It codes for CASSLYVSDTYNEQFF. The rearrangement uses TRBV5-1 and TRBJ2-1; the D is unclear. V lost 1 base and J 2 bases, leaving 13 bases between the germline ends. The CDR3 has 16 residues. Looked up from germline, CDR1 is SGHRS and CDR2 is YFSETQ.

V usage is TRBV2 and J usage is TRBJ1-5; unclear D gene. Germline-derived CDR1 and CDR2 are SNHLY and FYNNEI. Trimming took off 7 bases at V and 3 bases at J, with 13 bases between the two ends. The CDR3 loop spans 14 amino acids. CDR3: CASTLGLDNQPQHF. The CDR3 region has the DNA TGTGCCAGCACCCTTGGACTGGACAATCAGCCCCAGCATTTT.